Detailed here is one TCR beta chain. Its specificity is not known. The CDR3 end lies 3 residues beyond the end of the read and is filled in from the germline J gene. Sequencing was performed with immunoSEQ multiplex PCR; in TCRdb, only in-frame clones are kept and a portion is missing. This table holds about 30,000 clones. The sample originates from a study of T cells in women clearing cervical HPV infection. Overall study results and limits: Repertoire richness, not evenness, was significantly elevated in CIN3+ cases versus controls.

CDR3 length: 13 residues. CDR1 and CDR2 from the germline V gene are LNHDA and SQIVND (reference sequence). The sample taken for sequencing was blood buffy coat. The chain combines TRBV19 with TRBJ1-1; D possibly corresponds to TRBD1 (5 bases). This TCR was sampled from a woman aged 18 to 75 with a cervical HPV16 infection that either progressed to CIN3+ or cleared (not recorded which). Partial CDR3 DNA: TGTGCCAGTAGTATTGAACGGCGCCAGGGA. Translated, it gives CASSIERRQG. The full CDR3 reads CASSIERRQGAFF.